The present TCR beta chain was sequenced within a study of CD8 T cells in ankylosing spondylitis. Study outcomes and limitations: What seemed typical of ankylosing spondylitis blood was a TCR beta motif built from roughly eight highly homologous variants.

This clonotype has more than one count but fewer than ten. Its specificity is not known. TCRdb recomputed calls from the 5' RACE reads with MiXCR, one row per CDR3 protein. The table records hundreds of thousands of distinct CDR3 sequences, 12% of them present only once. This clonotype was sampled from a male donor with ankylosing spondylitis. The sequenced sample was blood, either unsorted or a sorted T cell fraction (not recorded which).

CDR3 loop: CASSPGQSNYEQYF. The CDR3 nucleotides read TGTGCCAGCAGTCCCGGGCAGTCCAACTACGAGCAGTACTTC. The chain links TRBV27 to TRBJ2-7; D is undetermined. From germline, CDR1 is MNHEY and CDR2 SMNVEV (reference sequence). V shed 5 bases and J shed 3 bases, with 14 bases lying between them. This CDR3 contains 14 residues.